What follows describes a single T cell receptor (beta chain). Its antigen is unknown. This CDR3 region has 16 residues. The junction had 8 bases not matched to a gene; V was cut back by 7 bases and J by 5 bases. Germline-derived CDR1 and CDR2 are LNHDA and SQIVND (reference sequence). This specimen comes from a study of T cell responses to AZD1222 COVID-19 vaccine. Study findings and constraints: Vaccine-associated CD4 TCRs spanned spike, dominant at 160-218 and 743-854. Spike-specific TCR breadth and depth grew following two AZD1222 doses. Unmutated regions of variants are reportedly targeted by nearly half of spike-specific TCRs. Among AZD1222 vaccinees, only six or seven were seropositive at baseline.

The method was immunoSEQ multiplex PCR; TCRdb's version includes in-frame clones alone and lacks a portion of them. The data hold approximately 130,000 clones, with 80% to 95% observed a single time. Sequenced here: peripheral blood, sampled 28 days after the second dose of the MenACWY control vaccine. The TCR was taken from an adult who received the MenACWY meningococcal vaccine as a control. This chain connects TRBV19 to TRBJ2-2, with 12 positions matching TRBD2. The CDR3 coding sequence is TGTGCCAGTACCCTGACTAGCGGGAGAGGTACCGGGGAGCTGTTTTTT. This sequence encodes CASTLTSGRGTGELFF.